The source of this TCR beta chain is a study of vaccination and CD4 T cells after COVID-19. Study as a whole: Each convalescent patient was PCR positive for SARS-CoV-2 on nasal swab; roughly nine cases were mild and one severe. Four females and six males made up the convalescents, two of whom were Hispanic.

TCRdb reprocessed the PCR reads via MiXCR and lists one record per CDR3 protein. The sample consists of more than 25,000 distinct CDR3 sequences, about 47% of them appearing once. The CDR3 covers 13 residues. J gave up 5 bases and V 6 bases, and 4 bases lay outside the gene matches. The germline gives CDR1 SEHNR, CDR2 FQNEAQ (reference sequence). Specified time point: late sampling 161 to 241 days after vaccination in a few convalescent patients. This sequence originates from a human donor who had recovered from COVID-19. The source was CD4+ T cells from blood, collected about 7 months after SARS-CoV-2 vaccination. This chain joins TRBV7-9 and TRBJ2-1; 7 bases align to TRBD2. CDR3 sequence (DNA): TGTGCCAGCAGTTTTGGGGGGGACAATGAGCAGTTCTTC. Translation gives CASSFGGDNEQFF.